The 17 T cell receptor beta chains below come from one sample, sequenced in a study of T cell responses to AZD1222 COVID-19 vaccine. Repertoires were generated with immunoSEQ multiplex PCR, while TCRdb's copy carries only in-frame clones and drops some. This table has more than 150,000 clones, over 80% appearing once. This specimen was peripheral blood, taken on day 0 of AZD1222 vaccination. The receptors were gathered from an adult in good health.

This sequence joins TRBV7-2 and TRBJ1-6; a possible D gene is TRBD1 (5 bases). The CDR3 sequence is 15 residues long. The V and J ends lost 1 base and 5 bases respectively, with 9 bases between them. Germline V CDR1 and CDR2: SGHTA, FQGNSA. Here the CDR3 reads CASSLGGNHNSPLHF. DNA of the CDR3: TGTGCCAGCAGCTTAGGGGGCAACCATAATTCACCCCTCCACTTT.

The chain combines TRBV24-1 with TRBJ2-3, with 11 bases identical to TRBD2. In germline, CDR1 is KGHDR, CDR2 SFDVKD. Losses at the gene ends were 1 base for V and 3 bases for J; bases not matched to a gene: 5. This CDR3 is 17 amino acids long. The CDR3 region has the DNA TGTGCCACCAGTGATTTAACTCCTAGCGGGAGGACAGATACGCAGTATTTT. It encodes CATSDLTPSGRTDTQYF.

The chain is built from TRBV11-2 and TRBJ1-2; 9 bases are a match to TRBD1. Germline CDR1 reads SGHAT; CDR2 reads FQNNGV. Trimming cost V 1 base and J 2 bases; bases outside gene matches: 2. The CDR3 is 15 residues long. CDR3 protein: CASSLVGTGNYGYTF. DNA for the CDR3: TGTGCCAGCAGCTTAGTGGGGACAGGGAACTATGGCTACACCTTC.

This chain uses TRBV7-9 with TRBJ2-1; 7 positions agree with TRBD1. Germline V gene data show CDR1 as SEHNR and CDR2 as FQNEAQ (reference sequence). The length of the CDR3 is 14 residues. V was pared by 5 bases and J by 5 bases, with 6 bases of the junction left unmatched. CDR3 DNA sequence: TGTGCCAGCAGCCCTAGGGACAGAAACAATGAGCAGTTCTTC. Protein sequence: CASSPRDRNNEQFF.

CDR3 loop: CASSCRVCNQPQHF. In DNA form, the CDR3 reads TGTGCCAGCAGCTGCAGAGTATGCAATCAGCCCCAGCATTTT. The gene calls are TRBV21-1 and TRBJ1-5. TRBV21-1 is tagged as a pseudogene. The CDR3 totals 14 residues.

V gene TRBV27 combines with J gene TRBJ2-7, with 8 bases that match TRBD1. The V gene's germline CDR1 is MNHEY and CDR2 SMNVEV (reference sequence). The CDR3 is 15 residues long. V lost 5 bases, J lost 0 bases, and 6 bases stayed unmatched. In DNA form, the CDR3 reads TGTGCCAGCAGTCGACAGGGGCTAAACTCCTACGAGCAGTACTTC. Its translation is CASSRQGLNSYEQYF.

V usage is TRBV9 and J usage is TRBJ1-2; D is perhaps TRBD1 (5 bases). V dropped 0 bases and J dropped 8 bases, with 5 bases sitting between them. The length of the CDR3 is 11 residues. Germline V lookup: CDR1 SGDLS, CDR2 YYNGEE. CDR3 amino acids: CASSVEGGYTF. For the CDR3, the DNA is TGTGCCAGCAGCGTAGAGGGGGGCTACACCTTC.

J is TRBJ2-5 and V is TRBV6-5; possible D gene TRBD1, 6 bases. The length of the CDR3 is 13 residues. V was pared by 6 bases and J by 0 bases, with 8 bases between. Germline CDR1 is MNHEY and CDR2 is SVGAGI. As DNA, the CDR3 is TGTGCCAGCAGACAGGGTAACCAAGAGACCCAGTACTTC. Translated, it gives CASRQGNQETQYF.

The rearrangement uses TRBV28 and TRBJ1-1; D unclear. This CDR3 has 11 amino acids. V was clipped by 6 bases and J by 0 bases, with 2 bases between them. Looked up from germline, CDR1 is MDHEN and CDR2 is SYDVKM. The CDR3 loop reads CASRVNTEAFF. CDR3 DNA: TGTGCCAGCAGGGTGAACACTGAAGCTTTCTTT. Variable domain in full (rest from reference TRBV28 and TRBJ1-1): DVKVTQSSRYLVKRTGEKVFLECVQDMDHENMFWYRQDPGLGLRLIYFSYDVKMKEKGDIPEGYSVSREKKERFSLILESASTNQTSMYLCASRVNTEAFFGQGTRLTVV.

This clone was detected only a few times. Written as DNA, the CDR3 is TGTGCCAGCAGCCCCCCGTTCTATACCGGGGAGCTGTTTTTT. It yields the protein CASSPPFYTGELFF. The chain uses TRBV11-2 and TRBJ2-2; D unresolved. Trimming removed 5 bases at V and 5 bases at J, with 12 bases between. This CDR3 region has 14 residues. Germline-derived CDR1 and CDR2 are SGHAT and FQNNGV.

This chain uses TRBV29-1 with TRBJ1-1; D gene unclear. Trimming took 5 bases from V and 0 from J, leaving 13 bases between them. In germline, CDR1 is SQVTM, CDR2 ANQGSEA. CDR3 length equals 14 residues. Here the CDR3 reads CSVSAGILNTEAFF. For the CDR3, the DNA is TGCAGCGTTTCAGCGGGAATCCTGAACACTGAAGCTTTCTTT. Supplemented by reference TRBV29-1 and TRBJ1-1, the full variable domain reads SAVISQKPSRDICQRGTSLTIQCQVDSQVTMMFWYRQQPGQSLTLIATANQGSEATYESGFVIDKFPISRPNLTFSTLTVSNMSPEDSSIYLCSVSAGILNTEAFFGQGTRLTVV.

The chain combines TRBV27 with TRBJ1-5; unclear D gene. The CDR3 contains 14 residues. CDR1 MNHEY and CDR2 SMNVEV come from the germline V gene (reference sequence). Trimming took 5 bases from V and 2 from J, leaving 10 bases between them. DNA for the CDR3: TGTGCCAGCAGTCCAACCCTTGGCAATCAGCCCCAGCATTTT. Its protein is CASSPTLGNQPQHF.

The rearrangement uses TRBV3-1 (or the pseudogene TRBV3-2) and TRBJ1-4; D remains ambiguous. Trimming pared 6 bases from V and 4 bases from J, leaving 15 bases between. Per the germline V gene, CDR1 is LGHDT and CDR2 is YNNKEL (reference sequence). The CDR3 spans 15 residues. For the CDR3, the DNA is TGTGCCAGCAGGGGTATCGTCGCCAATAATGAAAAACTGTTTTTT. Its translation is CASRGIVANNEKLFF.

The chain is built from TRBV27 and TRBJ1-5; TRBD1 matches 9 bases. V shed 6 bases, J shed 6 bases, and the junction held 9 bases outside the gene matches. CDR1 is MNHEY, CDR2 SMNVEV, per germline (reference sequence). CDR3 length equals 15 residues. CDR3 bases: TGTGCCAGCAGGGAACAGGGGGCGGGTGGTCAGCCCCAGCATTTT. This codes for CASREQGAGGQPQHF.

The sample holds one count of this clone. V gene TRBV29-1 combines with J gene TRBJ1-2; 9 nucleotides line up with TRBD1. The junction had 2 bases not matched to a gene; V was cut back by 4 bases and J by 2 bases. The V gene's germline CDR1 is SQVTM and CDR2 ANQGSEA. The CDR3 totals 13 residues. CDR3 nucleotide sequence: TGCAGCGTTGGACAGGGGGAGAACTATGGCTACACCTTC. It specifies CSVGQGENYGYTF.

This clone was detected once. The chain is built from TRBV19 and TRBJ1-5; 11 bases agree with TRBD1. J was trimmed by 4 bases and V by 4 bases; bases with no gene match: 6. The germline V gene has CDR1 LNHDA and CDR2 SQIVND (reference sequence). The CDR3 runs to 16 residues. The CDR3 protein is CASSRAGTGGNQPQHF. For the CDR3, the DNA is TGTGCCAGTAGTAGGGCCGGGACAGGGGGTAATCAGCCCCAGCATTTT.

The chain is built from TRBV9 and TRBJ1-2; TRBD1 might be the D (5 bases). The germline V gene has CDR1 SGDLS and CDR2 YYNGEE. This CDR3 spans 14 amino acids. Trimming shortened V by 3 bases and J by 3 bases, and 12 bases separated the two germline ends. Here the CDR3 reads CASSAGSSDYGYTF. CDR3 coding DNA: TGTGCCAGCAGCGCAGGGTCGAGCGACTATGGCTACACCTTC.